Listed below are T cell receptor beta chains from one sample, sequenced in a study of cytomegalovirus exposure and HLA in healthy donors. TCRdb keeps only in-frame clones here, not all; method: immunoSEQ multiplex PCR. The data show roughly 200,000 clones, about 80% seen once. Sequencing was carried out using PBMCs. The origin of the receptors is a woman between 55 and 75 years old in good health and CMV-seropositive. CDR3s include the opening cysteine and the closing phenylalanine or tryptophan. Each record gives: J gene, clone size, V gene, D gene, CDR3 protein, CDR3 DNA. D genes are given only for firm matches. Size tells how often a clone was seen (once, few, many) or the class of an expanded clone, and some rows leave it out.

j_gene: TRBJ2-7
abundance: NA
v_gene: TRBV9
d_gene: NA
CDR3aa: CASSVGEGSYEQYF
CDR3nt: TGTGCCAGCAGCGTAGGAGAGGGCTCCTACGAGCAGTACTTC

j_gene: TRBJ1-2
abundance: NA
v_gene: TRBV28
d_gene: TRBD1
CDR3aa: CASSLQGEDGYTF
CDR3nt: TGTGCCAGCAGTCTACAGGGGGAGGATGGCTACACCTTC

j_gene: TRBJ2-3
abundance: NA
v_gene: TRBV28
d_gene: TRBD2
CDR3aa: CASTTGGAGLDTQYF
CDR3nt: TGTGCCAGCACGACCGGGGGGGCCGGTTTAGATACGCAGTATTTT

j_gene: TRBJ2-2
abundance: NA
v_gene: TRBV19
d_gene: NA
CDR3aa: CASSPRGGETGELFF
CDR3nt: TGTGCCAGTAGTCCCCGTGGGGGCGAAACCGGGGAGCTGTTTTTT

j_gene: TRBJ2-7
abundance: NA
v_gene: TRBV10-1
d_gene: NA
CDR3aa: CASPEMSRTLSYEQYF
CDR3nt: TGCGCCAGCCCCGAGATGTCCCGCACCTTGTCCTACGAGCAGTACTTC

j_gene: TRBJ2-7
abundance: NA
v_gene: TRBV7-6
d_gene: NA
CDR3aa: CASSTDRYYEQYF
CDR3nt: TGTGCCAGCAGCACAGACAGATACTACGAGCAGTACTTC

j_gene: TRBJ2-5
abundance: NA
v_gene: TRBV5-1
d_gene: NA
CDR3aa: CASSLGIGETQYF
CDR3nt: TGCGCCAGCAGCTTGGGGATCGGGGAGACCCAGTACTTC

j_gene: TRBJ2-1
abundance: few
v_gene: TRBV30
d_gene: TRBD1
CDR3aa: CAWSKKGQGYNEQFF
CDR3nt: TGTGCCTGGAGTAAAAAGGGACAGGGATACAATGAGCAGTTCTTC

j_gene: TRBJ2-2
abundance: NA
v_gene: TRBV10-1
d_gene: NA
CDR3aa: CASRVRLNTGELFF
CDR3nt: TGCGCCAGCAGAGTGAGACTAAACACCGGGGAGCTGTTTTTT

j_gene: TRBJ2-3
abundance: NA
v_gene: TRBV29-1
d_gene: NA
CDR3aa: CIMFRQQGRSTDTQYF
CDR3nt: TGCATCATGTTCCGCCAACAGGGCAGGAGCACAGATACGCAGTATTTT

j_gene: TRBJ2-5
abundance: NA
v_gene: TRBV27
d_gene: TRBD2
CDR3aa: CASSTIAGGPSRETQYF
CDR3nt: TGTGCCAGCAGTACTATAGCGGGAGGGCCTTCGAGGGAGACCCAGTACTTC

j_gene: TRBJ1-1
abundance: once
v_gene: TRBV2
d_gene: NA
CDR3aa: CASNFDKFLNTEAFF
CDR3nt: TGTGCCAGCAACTTCGACAAGTTTTTGAACACTGAAGCTTTCTTT

j_gene: TRBJ2-1
abundance: NA
v_gene: TRBV27
d_gene: NA
CDR3aa: CASSPTSGKGNEQFF
CDR3nt: TGTGCCAGCAGTCCGACTAGTGGGAAGGGCAATGAGCAGTTCTTC

j_gene: TRBJ2-2
abundance: NA
v_gene: TRBV5-1
d_gene: NA
CDR3aa: CASSLTRGRDTGELFF
CDR3nt: TGCGCCAGCAGCTTAACAAGGGGAAGAGATACCGGGGAGCTGTTTTTT

j_gene: TRBJ1-3
abundance: NA
v_gene: TRBV25-1
d_gene: NA
CDR3aa: CASSEQGSGNTIYF
CDR3nt: TGTGCCAGCAGTGAACAGGGCTCTGGAAACACCATATATTTT

j_gene: TRBJ1-1
abundance: NA
v_gene: TRBV30
d_gene: NA
CDR3aa: CAWSTGLSTEAFF
CDR3nt: TGTGCCTGGAGTACAGGGTTAAGCACTGAAGCTTTCTTT

j_gene: TRBJ1-2
abundance: NA
v_gene: TRBV28
d_gene: NA
CDR3aa: CASSTANYGYTF
CDR3nt: TGTGCCAGCAGCACAGCTAACTATGGCTACACCTTC

j_gene: TRBJ1-5
abundance: NA
v_gene: TRBV28
d_gene: NA
CDR3aa: CASSFGVGNQPQHF
CDR3nt: TGTGCCAGCAGTTTCGGGGTTGGCAATCAGCCCCAGCATTTT

j_gene: TRBJ2-7
abundance: NA
v_gene: TRBV2
d_gene: TRBD2
CDR3aa: CASSPTSGSSYEQYF
CDR3nt: TGTGCCAGCAGCCCCACTAGCGGTAGCTCCTACGAGCAGTACTTC

j_gene: TRBJ2-1
abundance: NA
v_gene: TRBV5-1
d_gene: NA
CDR3aa: CASSLEWSGEQFF
CDR3nt: TGCGCCAGCAGCTTGGAATGGAGTGGTGAGCAGTTCTTC

j_gene: TRBJ2-7
abundance: NA
v_gene: TRBV5-4
d_gene: TRBD1
CDR3aa: CASSAGDRGYSYEQYF
CDR3nt: TGTGCCAGCAGCGCCGGGGACAGGGGGTACTCCTACGAGCAGTACTTC

j_gene: TRBJ2-7
abundance: once
v_gene: TRBV30
d_gene: NA
CDR3aa: CAWSAGYEQYF
CDR3nt: TGTGCCTGGAGCGCGGGATACGAGCAGTACTTC

j_gene: TRBJ2-5
abundance: NA
v_gene: TRBV11-2
d_gene: NA
CDR3aa: CASSLEGAGTQYF
CDR3nt: TGTGCCAGCAGCTTAGAAGGGGCTGGAACCCAGTACTTC

j_gene: TRBJ2-2
abundance: NA
v_gene: TRBV2
d_gene: NA
CDR3aa: CASSVQGPGELFF
CDR3nt: TGTGCCAGCAGTGTCCAGGGCCCGGGGGAGCTGTTTTTT

j_gene: TRBJ2-1
abundance: NA
v_gene: TRBV9
d_gene: TRBD1
CDR3aa: CASSVGLGQSSYNEQFF
CDR3nt: TGTGCCAGCAGCGTAGGTTTGGGACAGAGCTCCTACAATGAGCAGTTCTTC

j_gene: TRBJ1-2
abundance: NA
v_gene: TRBV6-1
d_gene: TRBD1
CDR3aa: CASNPGQGINYGYTF
CDR3nt: TGTGCCAGCAATCCGGGACAGGGGATTAACTATGGCTACACCTTC

j_gene: TRBJ2-5
abundance: NA
v_gene: TRBV11-2
d_gene: TRBD2
CDR3aa: CASSLGLAETQYF
CDR3nt: TGTGCCAGCAGCTTAGGACTAGCGGAGACCCAGTACTTC

j_gene: TRBJ1-1
abundance: NA
v_gene: TRBV5-4
d_gene: TRBD1
CDR3aa: CASSPRTGVTEAFF
CDR3nt: TGTGCCAGCAGCCCGAGGACAGGTGTCACTGAAGCTTTCTTT

j_gene: TRBJ1-5
abundance: few
v_gene: TRBV6-5
d_gene: TRBD1
CDR3aa: CATRQGDQPQHF
CDR3nt: TGTGCCACCCGACAGGGCGATCAGCCCCAGCATTTT

j_gene: TRBJ1-5
abundance: once
v_gene: TRBV12-2
d_gene: NA
CDR3aa: CASRLDRESNQPQHF
CDR3nt: TGTGCAAGTCGCCTCGACAGGGAAAGCAATCAGCCCCAGCATTTT

j_gene: TRBJ1-2
abundance: NA
v_gene: TRBV19
d_gene: TRBD1
CDR3aa: CASAQGERDGYTF
CDR3nt: TGTGCCAGTGCCCAGGGGGAGCGGGATGGCTACACCTTC

j_gene: TRBJ2-5
abundance: NA
v_gene: TRBV7-3
d_gene: NA
CDR3aa: CASSLTGLDRETQYF
CDR3nt: TGTGCCAGCAGCTTAACGGGGCTTGATAGAGAGACCCAGTACTTC

j_gene: TRBJ1-5
abundance: NA
v_gene: TRBV5-6
d_gene: TRBD1
CDR3aa: CASSSQWTGSVEPQHF
CDR3nt: TGTGCCAGCAGCTCTCAATGGACAGGGTCCGTGGAGCCCCAGCATTTT

j_gene: TRBJ2-7
abundance: once
v_gene: TRBV18
d_gene: TRBD2
CDR3aa: CASSSLAGGRQEQYF
CDR3nt: TGTGCCAGCTCATCACTAGCGGGAGGGCGGCAAGAGCAGTACTTC

j_gene: TRBJ2-3
abundance: NA
v_gene: TRBV5-1
d_gene: TRBD2
CDR3aa: CASSLGLIAGRLHF
CDR3nt: TGCGCCAGCAGCTTGGGCCTTATAGCGGGACGCCTGCATTTT

j_gene: TRBJ1-1
abundance: NA
v_gene: TRBV6-6
d_gene: TRBD1
CDR3aa: CASSSQGAGNTEAFF
CDR3nt: TGTGCCAGCAGTTCTCAGGGGGCGGGGAACACTGAAGCTTTCTTT

j_gene: TRBJ2-5
abundance: NA
v_gene: TRBV27
d_gene: NA
CDR3aa: CASSHSSGTQYF
CDR3nt: TGTGCCAGCAGTCACTCCTCCGGGACCCAGTACTTC

j_gene: TRBJ2-7
abundance: NA
v_gene: TRBV28
d_gene: TRBD1
CDR3aa: CASSLERGRVTYEQYF
CDR3nt: TGTGCCAGCAGTTTAGAGAGGGGGCGCGTTACCTACGAGCAGTACTTC

j_gene: TRBJ2-6
abundance: NA
v_gene: TRBV7-8
d_gene: NA
CDR3aa: CASSLGPTTSSGANVLTF
CDR3nt: TGTGCCAGCAGCTTAGGTCCCACAACCTCCTCTGGGGCCAACGTCCTGACTTTC

j_gene: TRBJ1-2
abundance: NA
v_gene: TRBV11-2
d_gene: TRBD1
CDR3aa: CASSFGGGGYGYTF
CDR3nt: TGTGCCAGCAGCTTTGGAGGGGGCGGTTATGGCTACACCTTC

j_gene: TRBJ2-5
abundance: few
v_gene: TRBV2
d_gene: NA
CDR3aa: CASSESRWETQYF
CDR3nt: TGTGCCAGCAGTGAGTCTAGGTGGGAGACCCAGTACTTC

j_gene: TRBJ2-5
abundance: NA
v_gene: TRBV29-1
d_gene: TRBD2
CDR3aa: CSAARLAGTQETQYF
CDR3nt: TGCAGCGCGGCGAGACTAGCGGGGACCCAAGAGACCCAGTACTTC

j_gene: TRBJ2-1
abundance: NA
v_gene: TRBV9
d_gene: TRBD2
CDR3aa: CASSVPAGDDEQFF
CDR3nt: TGTGCCAGCAGCGTTCCAGCGGGAGACGATGAGCAGTTCTTC

j_gene: TRBJ2-1
abundance: NA
v_gene: TRBV7-2
d_gene: TRBD2
CDR3aa: CASSLKSGLASFDEQFF
CDR3nt: TGTGCCAGCAGCTTAAAATCGGGACTAGCATCGTTCGATGAGCAGTTCTTC

j_gene: TRBJ2-1
abundance: NA
v_gene: TRBV5-1
d_gene: TRBD1
CDR3aa: CASSLAGTGVSNEQFF
CDR3nt: TGCGCCAGCAGCTTGGCCGGGACAGGGGTGTCGAATGAGCAGTTCTTC

j_gene: TRBJ1-1
abundance: once
v_gene: TRBV30
d_gene: NA
CDR3aa: CAWWDFLVTEAFF
CDR3nt: TGTGCCTGGTGGGACTTCCTGGTAACTGAAGCTTTCTTT

j_gene: TRBJ2-7
abundance: once
v_gene: TRBV5-4
d_gene: TRBD2
CDR3aa: CASSLEPIGLAAYEQYF
CDR3nt: TGTGCCAGCAGCTTGGAACCGATAGGACTAGCGGCCTACGAGCAGTACTTC

j_gene: TRBJ2-1
abundance: once
v_gene: TRBV5-4
d_gene: TRBD1
CDR3aa: CASSVAGGDEQFF
CDR3nt: TGTGCCAGCAGCGTAGCAGGGGGCGATGAGCAGTTCTTC

j_gene: TRBJ1-1
abundance: few
v_gene: TRBV19
d_gene: TRBD1
CDR3aa: CASSKGQGNTEAFF
CDR3nt: TGTGCCAGTAGTAAGGGACAGGGGAACACTGAAGCTTTCTTT